This TCR beta chain stems from a study of blood T cell repertoires in COVID-19. Turning to the study itself: Samples of COVID-19 (acute and convalescent) were obtained from the United States, Italy and Spain.

Sequenced by immunoSEQ multiplex PCR; TCRdb stores in-frame clones only, minus some. Here the sample spans around 98,000 clones, 70% to 90% being singletons. The germline gives CDR1 SGHNT, CDR2 YYREEE (reference sequence). After removal of 5 bases from V and 7 bases from J, the junction contained 9 bases not matched to a gene. The CDR3 is 16 amino acids. Specimen: peripheral blood. This chain connects TRBV5-4 to TRBJ2-3; 14 bases fit TRBD2. This receptor was taken from a man between 65 and 79 years old with acute or convalescent COVID-19. CDR3 region: CASRTSGGAGGNTQYF. The CDR3 DNA follows: TGTGCCAGCAGGACTAGCGGGGGGGCAGGGGGAAATACGCAGTATTTT.